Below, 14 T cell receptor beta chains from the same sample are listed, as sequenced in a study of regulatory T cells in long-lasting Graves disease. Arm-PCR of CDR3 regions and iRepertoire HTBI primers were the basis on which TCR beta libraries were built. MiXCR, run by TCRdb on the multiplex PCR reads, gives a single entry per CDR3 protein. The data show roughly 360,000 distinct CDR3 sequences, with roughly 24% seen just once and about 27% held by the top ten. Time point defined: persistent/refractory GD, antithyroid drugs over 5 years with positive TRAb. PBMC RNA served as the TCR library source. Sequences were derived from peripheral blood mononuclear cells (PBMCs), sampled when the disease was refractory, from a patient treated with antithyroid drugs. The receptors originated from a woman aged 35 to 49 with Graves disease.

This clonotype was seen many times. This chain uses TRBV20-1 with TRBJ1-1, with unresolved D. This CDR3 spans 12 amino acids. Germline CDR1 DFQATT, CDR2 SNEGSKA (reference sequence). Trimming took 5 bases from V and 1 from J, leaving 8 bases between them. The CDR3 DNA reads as TGCAGTGCTGGACCGCGGAACACTGAAGCTTTCTTT. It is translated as CSAGPRNTEAFF.

CDR3 region: CASSLVGGGTNEKLFF. CDR3 nucleotide sequence: TGTGCCAGCAGCTTAGTAGGTGGGGGAACTAATGAAAAACTGTTTTTT. The rearrangement joins TRBV7-2 to TRBJ1-4, with a tentative D call TRBD1 (5 bases). CDR1 is SGHTA and CDR2 is FQGNSA in the germline V gene. The length of the CDR3 is 16 residues. V was shortened by 1 base and J by 1 base, with 10 bases between the two germline ends.

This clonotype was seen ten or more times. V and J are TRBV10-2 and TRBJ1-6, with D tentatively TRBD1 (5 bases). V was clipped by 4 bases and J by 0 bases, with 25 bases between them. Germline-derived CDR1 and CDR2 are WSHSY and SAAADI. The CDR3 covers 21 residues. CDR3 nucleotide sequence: TGCGCCAGCAGTGGGCCCGACAGAGGATTTTCGACCGGCTCCTATAATTCACCCCTCCACTTT. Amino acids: CASSGPDRGFSTGSYNSPLHF.

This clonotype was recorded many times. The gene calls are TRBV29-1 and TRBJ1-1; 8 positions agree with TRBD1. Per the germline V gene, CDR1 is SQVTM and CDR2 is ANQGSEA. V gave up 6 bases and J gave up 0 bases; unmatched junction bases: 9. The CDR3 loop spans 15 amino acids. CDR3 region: CSVDGTGALNTEAFF. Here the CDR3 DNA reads TGCAGCGTCGACGGGACAGGTGCTTTGAACACTGAAGCTTTCTTT.

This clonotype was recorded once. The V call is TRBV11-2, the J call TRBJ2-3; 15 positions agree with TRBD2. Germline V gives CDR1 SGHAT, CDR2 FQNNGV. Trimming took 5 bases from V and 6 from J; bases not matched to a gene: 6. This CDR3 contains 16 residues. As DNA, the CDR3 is TGTGCCAGCAGCCACTGGACTAGCGGGAGGGAGGATACGCAGTATTTT. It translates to CASSHWTSGREDTQYF.

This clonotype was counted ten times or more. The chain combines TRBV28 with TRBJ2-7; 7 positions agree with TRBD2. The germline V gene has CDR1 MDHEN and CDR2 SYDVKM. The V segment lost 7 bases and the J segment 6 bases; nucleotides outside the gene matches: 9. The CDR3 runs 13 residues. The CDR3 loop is CASNFIGRSEQYF. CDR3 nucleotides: TGTGCCAGCAATTTTATCGGGAGGAGCGAGCAGTACTTC.

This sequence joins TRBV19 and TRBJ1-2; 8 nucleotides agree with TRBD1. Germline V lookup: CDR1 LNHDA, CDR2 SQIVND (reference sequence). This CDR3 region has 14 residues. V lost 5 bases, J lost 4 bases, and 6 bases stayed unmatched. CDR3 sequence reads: CASSPQGAIYGYTF. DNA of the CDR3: TGTGCCAGTAGTCCCCAGGGGGCGATCTATGGCTACACCTTC.

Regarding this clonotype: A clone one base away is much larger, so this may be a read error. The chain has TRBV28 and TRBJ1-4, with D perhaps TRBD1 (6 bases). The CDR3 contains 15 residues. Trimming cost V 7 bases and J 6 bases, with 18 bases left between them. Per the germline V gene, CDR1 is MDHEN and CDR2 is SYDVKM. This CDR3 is CASNLRDILDEKLFF. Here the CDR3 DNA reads TGTGCCAGCAATTTGAGGGACATATTGGATGAAAAACTGTTTTTT.

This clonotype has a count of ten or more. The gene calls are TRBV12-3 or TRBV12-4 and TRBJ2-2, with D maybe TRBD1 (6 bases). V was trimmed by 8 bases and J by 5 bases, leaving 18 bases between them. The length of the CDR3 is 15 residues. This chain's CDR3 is CASWMGAIGTGELFF. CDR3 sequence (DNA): TGTGCCAGCTGGATGGGGGCAATTGGTACCGGGGAGCTGTTTTTT.

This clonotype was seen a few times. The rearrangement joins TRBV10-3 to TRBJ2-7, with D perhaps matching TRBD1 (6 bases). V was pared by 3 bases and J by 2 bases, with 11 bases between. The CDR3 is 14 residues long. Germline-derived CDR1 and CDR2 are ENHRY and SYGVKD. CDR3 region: CAISDLRGTYEQYF. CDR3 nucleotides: TGTGCCATCAGTGACCTCAGGGGAACCTACGAGCAGTACTTC.

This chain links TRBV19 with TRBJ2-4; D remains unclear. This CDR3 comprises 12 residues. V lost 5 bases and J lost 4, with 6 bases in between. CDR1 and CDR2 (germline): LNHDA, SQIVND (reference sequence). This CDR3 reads CASSDRKNIQYF. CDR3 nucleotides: TGTGCCAGTAGTGATAGAAAAAACATTCAGTACTTC.

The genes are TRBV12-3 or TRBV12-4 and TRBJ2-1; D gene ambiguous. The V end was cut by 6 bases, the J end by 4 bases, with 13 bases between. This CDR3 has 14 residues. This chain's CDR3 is CASSQLPLYNEQFF. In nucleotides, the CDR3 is TGTGCCAGCAGCCAACTCCCCCTTTACAATGAGCAGTTCTTC.

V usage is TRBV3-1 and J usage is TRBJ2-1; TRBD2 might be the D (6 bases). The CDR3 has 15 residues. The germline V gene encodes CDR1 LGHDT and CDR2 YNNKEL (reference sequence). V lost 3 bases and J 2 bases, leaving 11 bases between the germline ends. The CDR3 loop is CASSHLADPYNEQFF. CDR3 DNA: TGTGCCAGCAGCCACTTAGCGGACCCCTACAATGAGCAGTTCTTC.

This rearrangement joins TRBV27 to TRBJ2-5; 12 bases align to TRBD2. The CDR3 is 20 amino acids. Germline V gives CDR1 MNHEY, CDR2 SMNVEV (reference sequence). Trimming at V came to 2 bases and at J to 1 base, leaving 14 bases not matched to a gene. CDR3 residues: CASSLIPELAGGGLQETQYF. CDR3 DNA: TGTGCCAGCAGTTTAATCCCCGAACTAGCGGGAGGCGGGCTCCAAGAGACCCAGTACTTC.